This is a list of T cell receptor beta chains from one sample in a study of T cells in tumors after PD-1 blockade. Profiled with immunoSEQ multiplex PCR; TCRdb holds only in-frame clones, not every one. Among around 45,000 clones listed, 65% to 80% were seen once. Sample: PBMCs, taken before anti-PD-1 therapy. Source of these receptors: a human donor with advanced basal cell or squamous cell carcinoma (not recorded which). Both conserved end residues are part of each CDR3. D genes are given only for firm matches. The size field is filled for only some rows; it gives once, few, many or a size class.

TRBJ1-1 | TRBV12-3/TRBV12-4 | . | . | TGTGCCAGCGGCAGGACGGAGAACACTGAAGCTTTCTTT | CASGRTENTEAFF
TRBJ2-2 | TRBV4-1 | TRBD2 | . | TGCGCCAGCAGCCGTCCTCTAGCGGGGGGTGCGAACACCGGGGAGCTGTTTTTT | CASSRPLAGGANTGELFF
TRBJ2-1 | TRBV19 | . | . | TGTGCCAGTAGTATAGATGGGGGGGCTTTTTTTAATGAGCAGTTCTTC | CASSIDGGAFFNEQFF
TRBJ2-3 | TRBV7-3 | . | . | TGTGCCAGCAGCTTAAGCGGGGGCACAGATACGCAGTATTTT | CASSLSGGTDTQYF
TRBJ1-6 | TRBV6-5 | . | few | TGTGCCAGCAGTTACATTAATTCACCCCTCCACTTT | CASSYINSPLHF
TRBJ1-5 | TRBV6-6 | . | once | TGTGCCAGCAGGGGCCGTAGCAATCAGCCCCAGCATTTT | CASRGRSNQPQHF
TRBJ2-1 | TRBV3-1/TRBV3-2 | . | . | TGTGCCAGCAGCCAAGCGGCAGGGGGGAGAGGGAATGAGCAGTTCTTC | CASSQAAGGRGNEQFF
TRBJ1-4 | TRBV3-1/TRBV3-2 | . | once | TGTGCCAGCAGCCAAGATCCGGGGGCGGATGAAAAACTGTTTTTT | CASSQDPGADEKLFF
TRBJ1-1 | TRBV6-5 | TRBD1 | once | TGTGCCAGCAGTTTCCGACAGGGAGTACTCTCTACTGAAGCTTTCTTT | CASSFRQGVLSTEAFF
TRBJ2-2 | TRBV18 | TRBD2 | . | TGTGCCAGCTCACAGACTAGCGGGAACACCGGGGAGCTGTTTTTT | CASSQTSGNTGELFF
TRBJ1-6 | TRBV9 | . | . | TGTGCCAGCAGCGCAGAAGGGAGAAACTATAATTCACCCCTCCACTTT | CASSAEGRNYNSPLHF
TRBJ1-4 | TRBV27 | . | . | TGTGCCAGCAGCACAAGCGGAGAAAAACTGTTTTTT | CASSTSGEKLFF
TRBJ2-7 | TRBV12-3/TRBV12-4 | . | . | TGTGCCAGCAGCGTGGGAACCTACGAGCAGTACTTC | CASSVGTYEQYF
TRBJ2-7 | TRBV2 | . | . | TGTGCCAGCAGCCCCTCAAGGAACGAGCAGTACTTC | CASSPSRNEQYF
TRBJ1-1 | TRBV5-1 | . | . | TGCGCCAGCAGCTTGGTTCTGACCAAGACTATGAACACTGAAGCTTTCTTT | CASSLVLTKTMNTEAFF
TRBJ2-1 | TRBV5-1 | . | . | TGCGCCAGCCAAGGAGGCTCCTACAATGAGCAGTTCTTC | CASQGGSYNEQFF
TRBJ2-3 | TRBV7-9 | . | . | TGTGCCAGCAGCTTAGAGACAGCCGGCGGGGTAGGGACGCAGTATTTT | CASSLETAGGVGTQYF
TRBJ2-1 | TRBV4-2 | TRBD2 | medium-sized | TGTGCCAGCAGCCCCATAGCGGGGGGCAACAATGAGCAGTTCTTC | CASSPIAGGNNEQFF
TRBJ2-2 | TRBV27 | TRBD2 | . | TGTGCCAGCAGTGCTTTAAGCGGGACGAACACCGGGGAGCTGTTTTTT | CASSALSGTNTGELFF
TRBJ2-3 | TRBV29-1 | TRBD2 | . | TGCAGCGTTGGTAAGCGGGGGACTGCAGATACGCAGTATTTT | CSVGKRGTADTQYF
TRBJ2-1 | TRBV10-1 | TRBD2 | . | TGCGCCAGCAGTAGGGATAGCGGGGGGGTCAGTGAGCAGTTCTTC | CASSRDSGGVSEQFF
TRBJ2-3 | TRBV29-1 | TRBD2 | . | TGCAGCGGATCTAGCGGGCGGACAGATACGCAGTATTTT | CSGSSGRTDTQYF
TRBJ2-6 | TRBV29-1 | . | . | TGCAGCGTTTTTGGAACTGGGGCCAACGTCCTGACTTTC | CSVFGTGANVLTF
TRBJ2-2 | TRBV5-1 | . | . | TGCGCCAGCAGCTTGTTTGGACAGAACACCGGGGAGCTGTTTTTT | CASSLFGQNTGELFF
TRBJ1-1 | TRBV9 | . | . | TGTGCCAGCAGCGTAGTTACCGGAGACAACACTGAAGCTTTCTTT | CASSVVTGDNTEAFF
TRBJ1-1 | TRBV2 | . | few | TGTGCCAGCCGGGGGTTCGTCGGATCTGAAGCTTTCTTT | CASRGFVGSEAFF
TRBJ2-7 | TRBV4-2 | . | . | TGTGCCAGCAGCCTGGACAACGCCTACGAGCAGTACTTC | CASSLDNAYEQYF
TRBJ2-7 | TRBV28 | . | medium-sized | TGTGCCAGCAGTATAGGGCGTACCTACGAGCAGTACTTC | CASSIGRTYEQYF
TRBJ1-4 | TRBV28 | . | . | TGTGCCAGCAGTTTTAGGCCCCTGATGGGAAATGAAAAACTGTTTTTT | CASSFRPLMGNEKLFF
TRBJ2-1 | TRBV15 | TRBD2 | once | TGTGCCACCAGCAGAAGGAGCGGGAGCTACAATGAGCAGTTCTTC | CATSRRSGSYNEQFF
TRBJ2-3 | TRBV4-1 | . | . | TGCGCCAGTGGAGTTGACCACAGCACAGATACGCAGTATTTT | CASGVDHSTDTQYF
TRBJ2-3 | TRBV12-3/TRBV12-4 | . | . | TGTGCCAGCATGGGACGGGGTGCAGGTACGCAGTATTTT | CASMGRGAGTQYF
TRBJ2-1 | TRBV18 | TRBD2 | . | TGTGCCAGCTCACCGTCGGGACTAGCGGGAGACAATGAGCAGTTCTTC | CASSPSGLAGDNEQFF
TRBJ2-3 | TRBV9 | . | . | TGTGCCAGCAGCGTTGGTCAGCATGATACGCAGTATTTT | CASSVGQHDTQYF
TRBJ2-4 | TRBV4-1 | TRBD1 | . | TGCGCCAGCAGCCAAGGGGTAGTTGGAGATGGACAGGGAGGAAACATTCAGTACTTC | CASSQGVVGDGQGGNIQYF
TRBJ2-2 | TRBV24-1 | TRBD1 | few | TGTGCCACTAGGGGACAGGGCTCGAACACCGGGGAGCTGTTTTTT | CATRGQGSNTGELFF
TRBJ1-2 | TRBV6-5 | TRBD1 | . | TGTGCCAGCAGCAGCAGGGGGTACACCTTC | CASSSRGYTF
TRBJ1-2 | TRBV5-1 | TRBD1 | . | TGCGCCAGCAGCCCGCCGACAGGGAACTATGGCTACACCTTC | CASSPPTGNYGYTF
TRBJ2-2 | TRBV5-1 | . | . | TGCGCCAGCAGCTTGCGTGCGGTTAACACCGGGGAGCTGTTTTTT | CASSLRAVNTGELFF